This passage covers 22 T cell receptor beta chains from one sample sequenced in a study of T cell repertoires in cytomegalovirus infection. TCRdb called the reads again in MiXCR, with one record for every CDR3 protein. The data contain under 300,000 distinct CDR3 sequences, roughly a fifth of them singletons. Antigens of these TCRs are unknown. The sample consisted of cultured PBMCs, taken from culture after CMV antigen stimulation. The receptors were sampled from a human donor in good health (CMV status not recorded). Some clones in this sample may be carry-over from other donors' samples.

The chain combines TRBV7-2 with TRBJ2-7, with 10 bases matching TRBD2. V gave up 5 bases and J gave up 9 bases; unmatched junction bases: 13. Germline CDR1 SGHTA, CDR2 FQGNSA. The CDR3 runs 15 residues. CDR3 nucleotide sequence: TGTGCCAGCAGCCCGGGGACTAGCGCGTTCTTCGTGCAGTACTTC. As protein: CASSPGTSAFFVQYF.

The V gene is TRBV14, the J gene TRBJ1-2; TRBD1 might be the D (6 bases). This CDR3 contains 14 residues. The germline gives CDR1 SGHDN, CDR2 FVKESK. V lost 4 bases and J 5 bases, leaving 14 bases between the germline ends. The CDR3 here is CASSRGGVGYGYTF. CDR3 sequence (DNA): TGTGCCAGCAGCCGCGGGGGCGTCGGGTATGGCTACACCTTC. Together with reference TRBV14 and TRBJ1-2, the CDR3 gives the full variable domain: EAGVTQFPSHSVIEKGQTVTLRCDPISGHDNLYWYRRVMGKEIKFLLHFVKESKQDESGMPNNRFLAERTGGTYSTLKVQPAELEDSGVYFCASSRGGVGYGYTFGSGTRLTVV.

This clonotype was seen a handful of times. CDR3 nucleotide sequence: TGTGCCAGCAGCCCCGGACTAGCGAGGTCCTACGAGCAGTACGTC. It encodes CASSPGLARSYEQYV. The V call is TRBV7-2, the J call TRBJ2-7; TRBD2 agrees at 9 bases. Unmatched junction bases numbered 6, after V lost 5 bases and J lost 1 base. This CDR3 has 15 residues. Germline V lookup: CDR1 SGHTA, CDR2 FQGNSA.

This clonotype showed up many times. The chain couples TRBV7-2 to TRBJ2-3; 10 positions agree with TRBD2. The CDR3 runs to 20 residues. Trimming took 4 bases from V and 0 from J; bases not matched to a gene: 16. The germline CDR1 and CDR2 sequences are SGHTA and FQGNSA. CDR3 loop: CASSSRTSGPSSASTDTQYF. Written as DNA, the CDR3 is TGTGCCAGCAGCTCTCGGACTAGCGGCCCCTCTAGTGCTAGCACAGATACGCAGTATTTT.

This chain links TRBV12-3 or TRBV12-4 with TRBJ1-2; TRBD1 is a possible D gene (5 bases). This CDR3 spans 14 amino acids. Trimming removed 6 bases at V and 4 bases at J, with 15 bases between. The CDR3 protein is CASSQFKGVYGYTF. The CDR3 DNA reads as TGTGCCAGCAGCCAATTTAAAGGGGTCTATGGCTACACCTTC.

This clonotype was recorded many times. The chain links TRBV7-6 to TRBJ2-1, with TRBD2 as a possible D gene (7 bases). Deletions cut 1 base from V and 7 bases from J, with 14 bases between. This CDR3 comprises 15 residues. Looked up from germline, CDR1 is SGHVS and CDR2 is FNYEAQ. The CDR3 DNA reads as TGTGCCAGCAGCTTAGGCGGGGGCCCAGAAAATGAGCAGTTCTTC. Residues: CASSLGGGPENEQFF.

In this sample, this clonotype turned up many times. V and J are TRBV6-1 and TRBJ2-1; 13 bases fit TRBD2. Trimming took 3 bases from V and 5 from J; bases not matched to a gene: 1. The CDR3 has 15 amino acids. Germline assignment: CDR1 MNHNS and CDR2 SASEGT. CDR3 sequence (DNA): TGTGCCAGCAGTGAGGGGACTAGCGGGAACAATGAGCAGTTCTTC. Amino acid sequence: CASSEGTSGNNEQFF.

This clonotype was recorded a few times. This clone may be a read error of a much larger clone one base away. The chain joins TRBV12-3 or TRBV12-4 to TRBJ2-5; 11 bases align to TRBD2. The ends lost 6 bases at V and 4 bases at J; junction bases unmatched: 4. This CDR3 has 14 amino acids. CDR3 sequence (DNA): TGTGCCAGCAGGTCCGGGACTAGCGGAGAGACCCAGTACTTC. Translating gives CASRSGTSGETQYF.

The CDR3 nucleotides are TGCGCCAGCAGCCAAGATGGTCCGCTAGCGGGAGTCAATGAGCAGTTCTTC. This sequence encodes CASSQDGPLAGVNEQFF. The V gene is TRBV4-3, the J gene TRBJ2-1; 10 bases match TRBD2. The CDR3 has 17 residues. CDR1 and CDR2 (germline): LGHNA, YSLEER. The junction had 8 bases not matched to a gene; V was cut back by 0 bases and J by 6 bases.

The chain recombines TRBV6-2 or TRBV6-3 with TRBJ2-1; D uncertain. CDR1 MNHEY and CDR2 SVGEGT come from the germline V gene. V dropped 11 bases and J dropped 7 bases, with 15 bases sitting between them. The CDR3 has 12 amino acids. The CDR3 DNA is TGTGCCGGCGCAAAAGGGCGAAATGAGCAGTTCTTC. This encodes CAGAKGRNEQFF.

This clonotype was counted a few times. The gene calls are TRBV5-4 and TRBJ2-2; D tentatively reads TRBD1 or TRBD2 (6 bases each). V lost 0 bases to trimming and J lost 0 bases, with 12 bases between them. The CDR3 sequence is 17 residues long. The germline gives CDR1 SGHNT, CDR2 YYREEE (reference sequence). CDR3 DNA sequence: TGTGCCAGCAGCTTGGGGGGGCCGGGAGCGAACACCGGGGAGCTGTTTTTT. Its protein product is CASSLGGPGANTGELFF.

This clonotype was seen more than once but under ten times. The chain employs TRBV10-2 and TRBJ2-3; D unclear. The length of the CDR3 is 13 residues. Germline CDR1 WSHSY, CDR2 SAAADI. The V end was cut by 7 bases, the J end by 1 base, with 9 bases between. For the CDR3, the DNA is TGCGCCAGCAACCCGATGGGCACAGATACGCAGTATTTT. It is translated as CASNPMGTDTQYF.

This clonotype was found a few times. This sequence joins TRBV5-1 and TRBJ1-1, with D uncertain. Germline CDR1 and CDR2: SGHRS and YFSETQ. With 4 bases removed from V and 5 bases from J, the gap between germline ends came to 9 bases. The CDR3 consists of 12 residues. DNA for the CDR3: TGCGCCAGCAGCCCCTATGGGACTGAAGCTTTCTTT. Translation gives CASSPYGTEAFF.

This clonotype showed up just a few times. The chain links TRBV6-2 or TRBV6-3 to TRBJ1-1; TRBD1 aligns across 8 bases. The CDR3 contains 15 residues. Germline-derived CDR1 and CDR2 are MNHEY and SVGEGT. The J segment lost 6 bases and the V segment lost 6 bases, leaving 12 bases of the junction unmatched. CDR3 sequence reads: CASSYPGGARAEAFF. CDR3 DNA sequence: TGTGCCAGCAGCTATCCAGGGGGCGCAAGGGCTGAAGCTTTCTTT.

This sequence joins TRBV5-1 and TRBJ2-7, with 7 nucleotides matching TRBD2. J gave up 5 bases and V 0 bases, and 8 bases lay outside the gene matches. The CDR3 spans 15 residues. Germline loops: CDR1 SGHRS, CDR2 YFSETQ. CDR3 coding DNA: TGCGCCAGCAGCTTGGAAGGCGGGAGTTTCGACGAGCAGTACTTC. Amino acid sequence: CASSLEGGSFDEQYF.

This clonotype was seen repeatedly, ten times or more. The rearrangement uses TRBV7-2 and TRBJ1-6, with D unclear. Trimming took off 3 bases at V and 0 bases at J, with 6 bases between the two ends. The CDR3 is 15 residues long. The germline V gene encodes CDR1 SGHTA and CDR2 FQGNSA. CDR3 residues: CASSLQSSYNSPLHF. CDR3 DNA: TGTGCCAGCAGCTTGCAGAGCTCCTATAATTCACCCCTCCACTTT.

The rearrangement links TRBV4-3 to TRBJ2-3; D is possibly TRBD2 (5 bases). CDR3 length: 14 amino acids. The germline gives CDR1 LGHNA, CDR2 YSLEER. V was shortened by 5 bases and J by 5 bases, with 14 bases between the two germline ends. The CDR3 here is CASSWTGLEDTQYF. CDR3 DNA sequence: TGCGCCAGCAGCTGGACCGGACTGGAAGATACGCAGTATTTT.

This clonotype was counted many times. The genes are TRBV7-2 and TRBJ2-7, with 11 bases matching TRBD2. Germline V gives CDR1 SGHTA, CDR2 FQGNSA. Unmatched junction bases numbered 7, after V lost 4 bases and J lost 2 bases. The CDR3 is 16 amino acids. As DNA, the CDR3 is TGTGCCAGCAGCTATCCTTTAGCGGGAGGGCCCTACGAGCAGTACTTC. This sequence encodes CASSYPLAGGPYEQYF.

This clonotype was seen at least ten times. This chain links TRBV7-2 with TRBJ2-7; D is possibly TRBD2 (5 bases). The CDR3 sequence is 14 residues long. Per germline, CDR1 SGHTA and CDR2 FQGNSA. Trimming left V 1 base short and J 5 bases short, with 12 bases between. The chain's CDR3 is CASSLETMYDEQYF. Written as DNA, the CDR3 is TGTGCCAGCAGCTTAGAGACTATGTACGACGAGCAGTACTTC.

In its sample, this clonotype was seen a few times. The chain recombines TRBV15 with TRBJ2-2; D gene unclear. Per germline, CDR1 LNHNV and CDR2 YYDKDF (reference sequence). The CDR3 extends over 15 amino acids. Trimming stripped 0 bases from V and 7 bases from J, with 12 bases between. The CDR3 nucleotides are TGTGCCACCAGCAGAGATTATTATGGCTACGGGGAGCTGTTTTTT. Translating it yields CATSRDYYGYGELFF.

The chain carries TRBV5-6 and TRBJ2-5; D unclear. This CDR3 has 13 amino acids. The germline gives CDR1 SGHDT, CDR2 YYEEEE. Trimming took 4 bases from V and 7 from J, leaving 14 bases between them. The CDR3 spells CASSKTPKGTQYF. The CDR3 bases are TGTGCCAGCAGCAAGACCCCGAAGGGGACCCAGTACTTC.

CDR3 nucleotide sequence: TGTGCCAGCAGCCCACCCGACAGGAATGAGCAGTTCTTC. Protein product: CASSPPDRNEQFF. The J gene is TRBJ2-1, the V gene TRBV14; maybe TRBD1 (6 bases). CDR3 length equals 13 residues. Germline V gene sequence: CDR1 SGHDN, CDR2 FVKESK. V was trimmed by 4 bases and J by 7 bases, leaving 11 bases between them.